This T cell receptor beta chain was recorded in a study of T cells after yellow fever vaccination (dated by TCRdb to about 2019). In terms of the full investigation: The SMART-Seq v4 Ultra Low Input RNA kit was used to prepare libraries from fractions with low cell numbers. To track T-cell clones before and after primary and booster YFV17D yellow fever vaccination, bulk TCR alpha and beta repertoires were sequenced longitudinally. The cohort comprised two healthy male donors, one aged 18 to 29 and one aged 30 to 39 years. Blood was drawn at multiple timepoints before and after primary and secondary immunization, with bulk PBMC replicates and cell subsets isolated. Summary of the overall study and its limitations: Most clones expanded after primary vaccination (96% of CD4 and around nine tenths of CD8) were re-detected after the booster, suggesting that broad memory maintenance occurred. The secondary T-cell response was weaker than the primary response but faster, peaking on day 5 instead of day 15. A small fraction of clonotypes appeared in both the CD4 and CD8 compartments, likely as a result of convergent recombination. The study included only two donors, which limits how far the findings can be generalized. FACS-sorted repertoires could contain abundant contaminating clonotypes from the bulk population, so computational filtering was required.

This clonotype was seen many times. Its antigen specificity is not known. One base away there is no much larger clone; base qualities are not given. Taken with the paper, the label for treatment or condition translates to: live attenuated yellow fever vaccine strain. At each blood-draw timepoint, two biological replicates of bulk PBMCs were obtained. PBMCs were isolated from peripheral blood using a standard Ficoll-Paque protocol. TriZol was used to extract RNA from bulk PBMCs, CD4 and CD8 fractions, and dextramer-positive and dextramer-negative fractions. TCR cDNA was made using 5'RACE template switching, a step that added a universal primer site and unique molecular identifiers. Priming of cDNA synthesis was performed from both the TCR alpha and TCR beta constant segments. Library amplification involved two PCR steps, and the second step added sample barcodes and sequencing adapters. Sequencing of libraries was performed on Illumina HiSeq 2500 (2x100 bp) or NovaSeq (2x150 bp). The source study handled its data this way. MIGEC was used to demultiplex reads and collapse the reads into UMI consensus sequences, and MiXCR was used for V(D)J alignment. Clonotypes responding to the vaccine were identified with edgeR on replicate PBMC samples, with the criteria of FDR below 0.01 and a log2 fold change above 5 up to day 15. Bulk clonotypes were assigned CD4 or CD8 identity according to which sequenced CD4 or CD8 repertoire held them at higher abundance. The raw public data were reprocessed by TCRdb itself: fastp quality trimming at Q25, MiXCR clonotype calling, in-frame beta chains only. Rows with a matching CDR3 protein are joined into one entry that keeps the most common DNA and genes. The V and J calls follow TCRdb's processing rather than the paper's. The sample yields a few hundred thousand distinct CDR3 sequences; less than 20% were counted once. Jointly, the top ten make up 17% of the sample.

Taken from cysteine to phenylalanine, the CDR3 has 15 residues. Solely the CDR3 DNA is kept, with 45 bases framed from the first base. Ends trimmed: V by 5 bases, J by 8 bases; bases unmatched to a gene: 8. The material was PBMCs, obtained 5 days after the first yellow fever vaccination. The sequence joins TRBV12-3 or TRBV12-4 to TRBJ2-1; 11 central bases correspond to TRBD1. This clonotype was obtained from a man between 18 and 29 years old who received the YFV17D yellow fever vaccine. CDR3 sequence: CASSTRGQGDYEQFF. The nucleotides are TGTGCCAGCAGTACTAGGGGACAGGGGGACTATGAGCAGTTCTTC.